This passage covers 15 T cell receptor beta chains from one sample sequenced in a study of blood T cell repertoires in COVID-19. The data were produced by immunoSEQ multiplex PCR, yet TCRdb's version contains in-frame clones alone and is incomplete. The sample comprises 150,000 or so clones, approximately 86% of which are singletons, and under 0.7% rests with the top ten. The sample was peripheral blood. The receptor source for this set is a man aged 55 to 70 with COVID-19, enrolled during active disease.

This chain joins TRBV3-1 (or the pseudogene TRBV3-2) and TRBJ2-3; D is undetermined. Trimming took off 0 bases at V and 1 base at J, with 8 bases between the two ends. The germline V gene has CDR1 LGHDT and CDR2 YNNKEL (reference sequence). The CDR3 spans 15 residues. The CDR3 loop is CASSQDATRTDTQYF. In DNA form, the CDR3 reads TGTGCCAGCAGCCAAGACGCGACACGCACAGATACGCAGTATTTT.

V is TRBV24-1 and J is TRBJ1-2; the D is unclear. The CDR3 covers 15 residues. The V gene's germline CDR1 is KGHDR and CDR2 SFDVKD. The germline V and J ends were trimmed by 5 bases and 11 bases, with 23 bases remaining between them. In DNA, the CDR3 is TGTGCCACCAGTGCTAAGTCTTCGGGTGCGGAGGGTTACACCTTC. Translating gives CATSAKSSGAEGYTF.

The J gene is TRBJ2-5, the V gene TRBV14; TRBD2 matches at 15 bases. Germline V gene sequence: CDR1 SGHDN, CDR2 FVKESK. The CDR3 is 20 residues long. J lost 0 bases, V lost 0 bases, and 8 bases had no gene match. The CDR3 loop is CASSQERWGTSGRNQETQYF. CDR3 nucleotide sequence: TGTGCCAGCAGCCAAGAACGGTGGGGGACTAGCGGGAGGAACCAAGAGACCCAGTACTTC.

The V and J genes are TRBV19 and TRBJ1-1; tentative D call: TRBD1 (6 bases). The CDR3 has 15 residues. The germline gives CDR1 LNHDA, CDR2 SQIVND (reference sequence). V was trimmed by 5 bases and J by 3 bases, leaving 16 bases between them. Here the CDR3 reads CASSLTAGVYTEAFF. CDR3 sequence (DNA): TGTGCCAGTAGTTTGACTGCAGGGGTGTACACTGAAGCTTTCTTT. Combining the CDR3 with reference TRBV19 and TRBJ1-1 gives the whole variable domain DGGITQSPKYLFRKEGQNVTLSCEQNLNHDAMYWYRQDPGQGLRLIYYSQIVNDFQKGDIAEGYSVSREKKESFPLTVTSAQKNPTAFYLCASSLTAGVYTEAFFGQGTRLTVV.

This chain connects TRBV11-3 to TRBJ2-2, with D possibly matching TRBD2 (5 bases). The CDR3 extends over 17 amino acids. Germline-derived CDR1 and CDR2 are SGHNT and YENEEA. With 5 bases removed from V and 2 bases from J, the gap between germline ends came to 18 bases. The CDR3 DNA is TGTGCCAGCAGCCGGGAACTGATAAAATTTAACACCGGGGAGCTGTTTTTT. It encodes CASSRELIKFNTGELFF.

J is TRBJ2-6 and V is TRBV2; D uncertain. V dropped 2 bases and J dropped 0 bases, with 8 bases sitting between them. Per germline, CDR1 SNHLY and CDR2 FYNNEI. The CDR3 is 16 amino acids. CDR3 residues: CASSESAGSGANVLTF. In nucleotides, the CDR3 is TGTGCCAGCAGTGAATCTGCCGGCTCTGGGGCCAACGTCCTGACTTTC.

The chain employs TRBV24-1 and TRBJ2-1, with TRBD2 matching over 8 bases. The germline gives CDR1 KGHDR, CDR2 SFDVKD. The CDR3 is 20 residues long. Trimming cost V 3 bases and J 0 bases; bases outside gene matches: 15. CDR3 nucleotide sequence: TGTGCCACCAGTGATCCACTCGGCCCCTCCGGGACTAGCTCCTACAATGAGCAGTTCTTC. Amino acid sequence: CATSDPLGPSGTSSYNEQFF.

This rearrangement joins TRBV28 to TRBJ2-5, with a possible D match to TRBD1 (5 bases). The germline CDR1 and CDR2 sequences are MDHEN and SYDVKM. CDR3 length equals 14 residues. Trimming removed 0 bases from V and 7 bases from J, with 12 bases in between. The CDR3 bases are TGTGCCAGCAGTTTATGGGACACGTCAGGGACCCAGTACTTC. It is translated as CASSLWDTSGTQYF.

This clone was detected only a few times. CDR3 DNA sequence: TGTGCCAGTAGTCCTACAGGGGCGAATGAAAAACTGTTTTTT. Its translation: CASSPTGANEKLFF. The chain is built from TRBV19 and TRBJ1-4; TRBD1 matches at 7 bases. Germline assignment: CDR1 LNHDA and CDR2 SQIVND (reference sequence). The CDR3 consists of 14 residues. Trimming at V came to 5 bases and at J to 5 bases, leaving 5 bases not matched to a gene.

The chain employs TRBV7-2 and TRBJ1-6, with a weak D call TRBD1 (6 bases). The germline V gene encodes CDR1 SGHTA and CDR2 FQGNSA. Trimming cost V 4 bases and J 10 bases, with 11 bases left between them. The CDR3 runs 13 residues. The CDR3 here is CASSSQGLSPLHF. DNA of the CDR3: TGTGCCAGCAGCTCCCAGGGGTTGTCACCCCTCCACTTT.

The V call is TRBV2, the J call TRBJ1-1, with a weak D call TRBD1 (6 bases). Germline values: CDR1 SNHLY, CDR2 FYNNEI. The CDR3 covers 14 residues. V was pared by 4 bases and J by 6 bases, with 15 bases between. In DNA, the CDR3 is TGTGCCAGCAGTGCTTCTACAGGGATTGCTGAAGCTTTCTTT. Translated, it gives CASSASTGIAEAFF.

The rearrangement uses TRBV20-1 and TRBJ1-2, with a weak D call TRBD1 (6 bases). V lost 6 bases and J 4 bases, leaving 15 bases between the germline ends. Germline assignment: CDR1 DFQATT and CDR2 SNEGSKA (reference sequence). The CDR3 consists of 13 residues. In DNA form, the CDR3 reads TGCAGTGCCAGTGGGGGGCTCGTCTATGGCTACACCTTC. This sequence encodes CSASGGLVYGYTF.

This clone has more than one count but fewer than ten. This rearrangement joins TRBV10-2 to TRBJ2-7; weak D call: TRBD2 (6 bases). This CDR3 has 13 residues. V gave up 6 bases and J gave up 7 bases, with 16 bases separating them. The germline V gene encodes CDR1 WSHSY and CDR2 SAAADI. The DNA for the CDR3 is TGCGCCAGCAGGTCGACGGGGGTTTTGGAGCAGTACTTC. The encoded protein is CASRSTGVLEQYF.

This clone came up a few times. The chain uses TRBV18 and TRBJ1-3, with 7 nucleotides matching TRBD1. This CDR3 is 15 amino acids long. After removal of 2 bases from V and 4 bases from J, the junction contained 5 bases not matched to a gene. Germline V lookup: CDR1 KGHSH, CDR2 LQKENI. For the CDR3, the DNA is TGTGCCAGCTCACCAGGGCGACAGGGAGGAAACACCATATATTTT. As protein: CASSPGRQGGNTIYF.

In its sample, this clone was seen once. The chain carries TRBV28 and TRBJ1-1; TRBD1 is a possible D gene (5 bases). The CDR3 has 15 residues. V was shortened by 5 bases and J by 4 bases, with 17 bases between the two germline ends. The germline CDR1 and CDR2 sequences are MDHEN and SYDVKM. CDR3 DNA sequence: TGTGCCAGCAGTGAGTTGCAGGGAAGGACCACTGAAGCTTTCTTT. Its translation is CASSELQGRTTEAFF. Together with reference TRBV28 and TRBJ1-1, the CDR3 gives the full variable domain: DVKVTQSSRYLVKRTGEKVFLECVQDMDHENMFWYRQDPGLGLRLIYFSYDVKMKEKGDIPEGYSVSREKKERFSLILESASTNQTSMYLCASSELQGRTTEAFFGQGTRLTVV.